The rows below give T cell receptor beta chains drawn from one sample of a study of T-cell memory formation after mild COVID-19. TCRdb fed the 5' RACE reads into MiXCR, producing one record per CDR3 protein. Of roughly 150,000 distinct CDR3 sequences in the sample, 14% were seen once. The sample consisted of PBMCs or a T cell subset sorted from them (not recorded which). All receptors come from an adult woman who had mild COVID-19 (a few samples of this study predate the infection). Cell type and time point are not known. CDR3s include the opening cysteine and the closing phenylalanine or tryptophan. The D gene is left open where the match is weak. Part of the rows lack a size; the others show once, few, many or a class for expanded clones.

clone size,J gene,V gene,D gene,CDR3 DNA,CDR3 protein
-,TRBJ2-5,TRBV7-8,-,TGTGCCAGCAGCCTGACCGGACTACGGGGGGAGACCCAGTACTTC,CASSLTGLRGETQYF
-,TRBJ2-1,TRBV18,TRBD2,TGTGCCAGCTCACCACCGGCTAGCGGGAGGGCTAATGAGCAGTTCTTC,CASSPPASGRANEQFF
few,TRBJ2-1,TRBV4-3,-,TGCGCCAGCAGCCAAGCCTGGAAGGACTCCTACAATGAGCAGTTCTTC,CASSQAWKDSYNEQFF
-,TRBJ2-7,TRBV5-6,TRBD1,TGTGCCAGCAGTAATCACAGGGGCGACGAGCAGTACTTC,CASSNHRGDEQYF
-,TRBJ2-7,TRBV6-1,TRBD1,TGTGCCAGCAGTCCCTCGCGACAGGGCTCCTACGAGCAGTACTTC,CASSPSRQGSYEQYF
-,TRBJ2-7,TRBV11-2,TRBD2,TGTGCCAGCAGCTTAGTGCAAGGACTAGCGGGTTCTGGACCCAGCTCCTACGAGCAGTACTTC,CASSLVQGLAGSGPSSYEQYF
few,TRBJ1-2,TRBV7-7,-,TGTGCCAGCCGATCCCCCGGGACGGTCTATGGCTACACCTTC,CASRSPGTVYGYTF
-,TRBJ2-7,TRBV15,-,TGTGCCACCAGCAGAGGCTGGGAAACCGAGCAGTACTTC,CATSRGWETEQYF
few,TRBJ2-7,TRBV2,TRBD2,TGTGCCAGCAGTGAAATGGGGGGACTACCCTACGAGCAGTACTTC,CASSEMGGLPYEQYF
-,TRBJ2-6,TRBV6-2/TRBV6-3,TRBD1,TGTGCCAGCAACGGGGACAGGAACTCTGGGGCCAACGTCCTGACTTTC,CASNGDRNSGANVLTF
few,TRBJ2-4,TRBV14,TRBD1,TGTGCCAGCAGCCAAGATCCCGATAACAGGGGGCAGTACTTC,CASSQDPDNRGQYF
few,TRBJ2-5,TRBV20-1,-,TGCAGTGCCACTCAGGGGCGGGAGACCCAGTACTTC,CSATQGRETQYF
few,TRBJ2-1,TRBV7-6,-,TGTGCCAGCAGCTTGGGGCCCGGTGGGACTGAGCTCAATGAGCAGTTCTTC,CASSLGPGGTELNEQFF
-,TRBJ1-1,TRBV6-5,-,TGTGCCAGCAGTTACTCGTGGGAAAACACTGAAGCTTTCTTT,CASSYSWENTEAFF
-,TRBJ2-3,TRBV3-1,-,TGTGCCAGCAAAAGGAGAGGGGACTCGGGAGATACGCAGTATTTT,CASKRRGDSGDTQYF
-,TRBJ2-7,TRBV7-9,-,TGTGCCAGCAGCCAGGGAAAGGGGTTTAGCGAGCAGTACTTC,CASSQGKGFSEQYF
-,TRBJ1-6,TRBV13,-,TGTGCCAGCAGCTTGGAGAGGGGGGTCTCATCACCCCTCCACTTT,CASSLERGVSSPLHF